This T cell receptor (beta chain) was sequenced for a study of blood T cell repertoires in COVID-19. Across the whole study: Sites across the United States, Italy and Spain contributed samples from acute and convalescent COVID-19. PBMCs, B-cell-depleted T cells, or T cells provided the cDNA or gDNA that made up the material.

Per the study methods: Reference gene primer amplification in the assay estimated nucleated cell counts. The data were produced by immunoSEQ multiplex PCR, yet TCRdb's version contains in-frame clones alone and is incomplete. That table gives V, J and clone size, and the DNA gave D and trimming. The data contain 130,000 to 150,000 clones, around 87% of them singletons. Germline V gene sequence: CDR1 SGHTA, CDR2 FQGNSA. V was shortened by 1 base and J by 0 bases, with 5 bases between the two germline ends. CDR3 length: 14 amino acids. The chain combines TRBV7-2 with TRBJ2-3; D is unresolved. The sequencing input was peripheral blood. The TCR was taken from a man between 45 and 60 years old who had recovered from COVID-19. The CDR3 region has the DNA TGTGCCAGCAGCTTAGGTCATAGCACAGATACGCAGTATTTT. Translated, it gives CASSLGHSTDTQYF.